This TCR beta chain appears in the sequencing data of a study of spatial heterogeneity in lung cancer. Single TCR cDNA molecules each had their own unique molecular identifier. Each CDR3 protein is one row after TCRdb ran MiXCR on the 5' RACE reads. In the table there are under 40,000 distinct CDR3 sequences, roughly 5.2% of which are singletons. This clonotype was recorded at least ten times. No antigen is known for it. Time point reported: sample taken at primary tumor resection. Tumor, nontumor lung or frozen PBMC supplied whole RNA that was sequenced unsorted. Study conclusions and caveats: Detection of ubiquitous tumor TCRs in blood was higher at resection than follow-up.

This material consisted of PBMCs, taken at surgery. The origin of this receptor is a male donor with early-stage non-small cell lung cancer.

The CDR3 DNA reads as TGCAGTGCTAGCTCTATGGGGACAGTAAACACTGAAGCTTTCTTT. Translating it yields CSASSMGTVNTEAFF. The chain is built from TRBV20-1 and TRBJ1-1; 7 bases line up with TRBD1. This CDR3 is 15 amino acids long. V lost 3 bases and J lost 2; bases outside the gene matches: 9. Germline loops: CDR1 DFQATT, CDR2 SNEGSKA (reference sequence).